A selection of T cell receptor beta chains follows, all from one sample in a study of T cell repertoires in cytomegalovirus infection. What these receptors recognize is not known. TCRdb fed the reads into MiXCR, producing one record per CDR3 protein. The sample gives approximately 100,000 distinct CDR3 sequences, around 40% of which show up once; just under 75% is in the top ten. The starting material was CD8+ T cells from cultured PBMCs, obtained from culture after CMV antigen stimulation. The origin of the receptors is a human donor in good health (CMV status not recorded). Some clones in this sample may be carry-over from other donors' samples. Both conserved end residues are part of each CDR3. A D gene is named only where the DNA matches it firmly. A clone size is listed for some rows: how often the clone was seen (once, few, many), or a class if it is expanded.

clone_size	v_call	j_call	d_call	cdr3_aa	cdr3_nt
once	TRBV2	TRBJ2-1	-	CASSVRHNEQFF	TGTGCCAGCAGTGTTAGGCACAATGAGCAGTTCTTC
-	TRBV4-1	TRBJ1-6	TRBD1	CASSDRVGSPLHF	TGCGCCAGCAGCGACAGGGTTGGGTCACCCCTCCACTTT
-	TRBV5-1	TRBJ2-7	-	CASSLEGGTYEQYF	TGCGCCAGCAGCTTGGAAGGCGGAACCTACGAGCAGTACTTC
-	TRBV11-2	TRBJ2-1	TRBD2	CASSLEISGGSDEQFF	TGTGCCAGCAGCTTAGAGATTAGCGGGGGGTCAGATGAGCAGTTCTTC
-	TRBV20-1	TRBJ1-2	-	CSARGDGYGYTF	TGCAGTGCTAGGGGGGACGGTTATGGCTACACCTTC
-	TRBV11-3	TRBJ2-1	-	CASSLGFRAYNEQFF	TGTGCCAGCAGCTTAGGCTTCAGGGCCTACAATGAGCAGTTCTTC
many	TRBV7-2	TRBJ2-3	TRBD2	CASSIAGGLTDTQYF	TGTGCCAGCAGCATCGCGGGGGGCCTCACAGATACGCAGTATTTT
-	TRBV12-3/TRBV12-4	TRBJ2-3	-	CASKSGGFTDTQYF	TGTGCCAGCAAAAGCGGAGGATTCACAGATACGCAGTATTTT
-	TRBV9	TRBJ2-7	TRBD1	CASSLGGTGYDEQYF	TGTGCCAGCAGCCTAGGCGGGACAGGGTATGACGAGCAGTACTTC
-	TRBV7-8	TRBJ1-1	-	CASSESGGGGNTEAFF	TGTGCCAGCAGCGAGTCCGGAGGAGGCGGGAACACTGAAGCTTTCTTT
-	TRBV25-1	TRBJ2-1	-	CASSPGAGNEQFF	TGTGCCAGCAGTCCGGGGGCAGGAAATGAGCAGTTCTTC
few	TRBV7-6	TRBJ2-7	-	CASSLAYREMNEQYF	TGTGCCAGCAGCTTAGCTTACAGGGAAATGAACGAGCAGTACTTC
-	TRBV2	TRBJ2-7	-	CASSGEGAATSYEQYF	TGTGCCAGCAGTGGGGAAGGAGCGGCGACCTCCTACGAGCAGTACTTC
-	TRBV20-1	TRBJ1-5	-	CSARGRDLVNQPQHF	TGCAGTGCTAGAGGCCGGGACCTGGTCAATCAGCCCCAGCATTTT
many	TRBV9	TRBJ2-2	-	CASSGGAREWAGELFF	TGTGCCAGCAGCGGAGGTGCAAGGGAATGGGCCGGGGAGCTGTTTTTT
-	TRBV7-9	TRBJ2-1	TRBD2	CASSLSPGLALYNEQFF	TGTGCCAGCAGCTTATCCCCTGGACTAGCGCTCTACAATGAGCAGTTCTTC
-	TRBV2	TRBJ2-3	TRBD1	CASFSGTVHTDTQYF	TGTGCCAGCTTTTCCGGGACAGTACACACAGATACGCAGTATTTT